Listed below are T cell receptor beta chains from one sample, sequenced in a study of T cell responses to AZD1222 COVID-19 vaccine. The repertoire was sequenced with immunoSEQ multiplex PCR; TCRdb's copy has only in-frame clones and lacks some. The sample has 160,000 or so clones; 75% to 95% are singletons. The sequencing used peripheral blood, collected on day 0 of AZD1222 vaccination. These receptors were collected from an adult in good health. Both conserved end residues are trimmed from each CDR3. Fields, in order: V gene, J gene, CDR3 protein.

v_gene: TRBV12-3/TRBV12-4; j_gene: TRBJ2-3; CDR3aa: ASSLGTGYY
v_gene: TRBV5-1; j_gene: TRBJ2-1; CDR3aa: ASRLTSTPYNEQF
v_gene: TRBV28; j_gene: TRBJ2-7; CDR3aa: ASRLASRYEQY
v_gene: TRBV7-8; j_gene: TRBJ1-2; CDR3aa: ASSLSETGGGYT
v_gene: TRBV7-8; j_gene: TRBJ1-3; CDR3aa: ASSLAGASGNTIY
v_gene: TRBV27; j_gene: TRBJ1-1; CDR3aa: ASRLGQGSTEAF
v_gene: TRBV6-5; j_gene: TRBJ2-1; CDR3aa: ASSPGNNEQF
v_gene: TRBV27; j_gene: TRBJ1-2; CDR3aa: ASSFGGLPYGYT
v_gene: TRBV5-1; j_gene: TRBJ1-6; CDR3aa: ASSLAVQGNSPLH
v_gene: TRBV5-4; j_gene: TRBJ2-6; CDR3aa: ASSLVSGTGANVLT
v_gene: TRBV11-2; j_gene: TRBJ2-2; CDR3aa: ASSARGGPGSGELF
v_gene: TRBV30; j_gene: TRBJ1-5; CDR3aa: AWSGGIGTLNQPQH
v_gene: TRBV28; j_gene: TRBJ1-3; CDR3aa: ASSIDRGAGNTIY
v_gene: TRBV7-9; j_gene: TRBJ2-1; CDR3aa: ASSSSGRNYEQF
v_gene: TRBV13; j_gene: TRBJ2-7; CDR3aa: ASSGGKRAYEQY
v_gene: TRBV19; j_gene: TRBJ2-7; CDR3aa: ASSAFSDRVEQY